These 9 T cell receptor beta chains were sequenced from one sample in a study of metastatic and nonmetastatic thyroid tumors. TCRdb re-clonotyped the PCR reads via MiXCR. The table includes about 35,000 clones, around 28% detected once. All patients reached thyroid surgery having received no treatment beforehand. The sample comprised blood. The receptors were sampled from a female donor with papillary thyroid cancer or a benign thyroid nodule (not recorded which). Some clones in this sample may be carry-over from other donors' samples.

This rearrangement joins TRBV20-1 to TRBJ1-1; D remains unclear. Germline V lookup: CDR1 DFQATT, CDR2 SNEGSKA (reference sequence). Deletions cut 7 bases from V and 6 bases from J, with 12 bases between. This CDR3 contains 11 residues. CDR3 DNA: TGCAGTGACAACAAGAGGGCTGAAGCTTTCTTT. This codes for CSDNKRAEAFF.

This clone occurred many times. The same CDR3 also results from other DNA sequences found in this sample. This chain links TRBV7-8 with TRBJ2-2, with 9 bases lining up with TRBD2. This CDR3 contains 17 residues. Germline CDR1 is SGHVS and CDR2 is FQNEAQ. With 4 bases clipped from V and 5 bases from J, the junction kept 11 bases outside the gene matches. CDR3 DNA sequence: TGTGCCAGCAGCTCCCCGGGTAGCGGGGGTTGGACCGGGGAGCTGTTTTTT. The encoded protein is CASSSPGSGGWTGELFF.

This clone was seen many times. The V and J genes are TRBV24-1 and TRBJ2-3; D is uncertain. V was shortened by 4 bases and J by 4 bases, with 17 bases between the two germline ends. In germline, CDR1 is KGHDR, CDR2 SFDVKD. This CDR3 is 16 amino acids long. The CDR3 nucleotides read TGTGCCACCAGTGAGCCCGGGCCTCAGCTGCCAGATACGCAGTATTTT. Protein product: CATSEPGPQLPDTQYF.

This clone was counted at least ten times. The V call is TRBV7-9, the J call TRBJ1-2; 8 bases match TRBD1. The germline V gene has CDR1 SEHNR and CDR2 FQNEAQ (reference sequence). There are 14 residues in the CDR3. V gave up 4 bases and J gave up 4 bases; unmatched junction bases: 5. CDR3 in DNA: TGTGCCAGCAGCTCGACAGGGGATGGCTATGGCTACACCTTC. Its translation is CASSSTGDGYGYTF.

Points on this clone: The junction differs from germline at one of its ends, possibly a read error. The V and J genes are TRBV11-2 and TRBJ2-3; D is unresolved. CDR1 is SGHAT, CDR2 FQNNGV, per germline. CDR3 length: 16 amino acids. The CDR3 protein is CASILGCGVGADTQYF. Here the CDR3 DNA reads TGTGCCAGCATCTTAGGGTGTGGGGTAGGTGCAGATACGCAGTATTTT.

Comment on this clone: A read error is likely, as this CDR3 ends without the conserved phenylalanine or tryptophan. The limits of the CDR3 on the DNA are not certain, so only TCRdb's listed CDR3 is given. This chain connects TRBV9 to TRBJ1-2; TRBD1 is taken as the D call from the table, unchecked against the DNA. Germline V gene lookup returns CDR1 SGDLS and CDR2 YYNGEE. The CDR3 has 8 amino acids, counting both end residues. This chain's CDR3 is CASSVVGA.

By share of the sample, this clone is large (0.1 to 1%). Additional DNA sequences in this sample encode the identical CDR3. The chain couples TRBV4-2 to TRBJ2-3; TRBD2 aligns across 7 bases. The J segment lost 8 bases and the V segment lost 1 base, leaving 15 bases of the junction unmatched. CDR1 is LGHNA and CDR2 is YNFKEQ in the germline V gene. CDR3 length: 17 amino acids. The chain's CDR3 is CASSQGRGGREEGTQYF. CDR3 bases: TGTGCCAGCAGCCAAGGGCGTGGCGGGAGAGAGGAGGGTACGCAGTATTTT.

This clone has at least ten counts. This sample includes further DNA sequences coding for the same CDR3. The chain carries TRBV25-1 and TRBJ1-5; D not resolved. Trimming cost V 5 bases and J 7 bases, with 12 bases left between them. The V gene's germline CDR1 is MGHDK and CDR2 SYGVNS. This CDR3 spans 13 amino acids. CDR3 amino acids: CASSQVFGQPQHF. CDR3 bases: TGTGCCAGCAGTCAGGTCTTTGGGCAGCCCCAGCATTTT.

In this sample, this clone turned up many times. V gene TRBV2 combines with J gene TRBJ1-2, with D unclear. Germline CDR1 reads SNHLY; CDR2 reads FYNNEI. This CDR3 comprises 13 residues. With 6 bases removed from V and 3 bases from J, the gap between germline ends came to 11 bases. The CDR3 nucleotides are TGTGCCAGCAGAGCTAACTCTTACTATGGCTACACCTTC. Translated, it gives CASRANSYYGYTF.